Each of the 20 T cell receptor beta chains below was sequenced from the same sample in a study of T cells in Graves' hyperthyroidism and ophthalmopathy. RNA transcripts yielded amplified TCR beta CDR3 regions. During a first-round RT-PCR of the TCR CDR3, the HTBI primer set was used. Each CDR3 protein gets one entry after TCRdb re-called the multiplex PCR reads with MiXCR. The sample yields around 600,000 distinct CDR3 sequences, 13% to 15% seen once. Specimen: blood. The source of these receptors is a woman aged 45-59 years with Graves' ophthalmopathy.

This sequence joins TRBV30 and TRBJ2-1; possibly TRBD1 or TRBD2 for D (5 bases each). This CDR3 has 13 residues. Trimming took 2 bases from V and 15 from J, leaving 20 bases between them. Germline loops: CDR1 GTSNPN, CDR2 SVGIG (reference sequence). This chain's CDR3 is CAWSRGTADFGFF. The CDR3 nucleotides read TGTGCCTGGAGTAGGGGAACAGCGGACTTCGGGTTCTTC.

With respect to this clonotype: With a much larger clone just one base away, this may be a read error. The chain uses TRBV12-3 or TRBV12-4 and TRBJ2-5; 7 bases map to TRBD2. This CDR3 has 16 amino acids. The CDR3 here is CASSSGGRVYQEIQYF. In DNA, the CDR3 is TGTGCCAGCAGTTCTGGCGGGAGAGTCTACCAAGAGATCCAGTACTTC.

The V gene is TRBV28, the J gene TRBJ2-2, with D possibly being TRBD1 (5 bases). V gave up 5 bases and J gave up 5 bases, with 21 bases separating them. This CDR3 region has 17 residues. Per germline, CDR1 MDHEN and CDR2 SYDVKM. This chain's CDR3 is CASSDFGQAQGTGELFF. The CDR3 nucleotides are TGTGCCAGCAGTGATTTCGGCCAGGCCCAGGGTACCGGGGAGCTGTTTTTT.

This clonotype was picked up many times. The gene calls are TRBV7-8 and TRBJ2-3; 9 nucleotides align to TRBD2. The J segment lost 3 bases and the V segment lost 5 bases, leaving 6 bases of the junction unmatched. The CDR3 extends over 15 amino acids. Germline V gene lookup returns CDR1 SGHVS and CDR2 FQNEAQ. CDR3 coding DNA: TGTGCCAGCAGCCGGATTAGCGGGAGTACAGATACGCAGTATTTT. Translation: CASSRISGSTDTQYF.

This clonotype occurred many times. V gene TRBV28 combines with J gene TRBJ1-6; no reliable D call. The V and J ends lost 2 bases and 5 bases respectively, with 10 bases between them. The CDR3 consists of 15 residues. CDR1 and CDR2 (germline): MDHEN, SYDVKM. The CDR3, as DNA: TGTGCCAGCAGTTTAAGTGGGGTGGATAATTCACCCCTCCACTTT. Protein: CASSLSGVDNSPLHF. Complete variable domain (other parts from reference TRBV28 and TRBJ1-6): DVKVTQSSRYLVKRTGEKVFLECVQDMDHENMFWYRQDPGLGLRLIYFSYDVKMKEKGDIPEGYSVSREKKERFSLILESASTNQTSMYLCASSLSGVDNSPLHFGNGTRLTVT.

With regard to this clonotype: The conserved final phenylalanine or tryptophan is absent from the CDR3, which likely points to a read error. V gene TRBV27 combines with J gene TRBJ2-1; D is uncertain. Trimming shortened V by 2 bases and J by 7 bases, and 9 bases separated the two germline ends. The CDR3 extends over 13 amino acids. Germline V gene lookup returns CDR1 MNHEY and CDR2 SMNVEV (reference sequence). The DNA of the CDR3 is TGTGCCAGCAGTTTAGTTCAGCGAAATGAGCAGTTCCTC. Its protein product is CASSLVQRNEQFL.

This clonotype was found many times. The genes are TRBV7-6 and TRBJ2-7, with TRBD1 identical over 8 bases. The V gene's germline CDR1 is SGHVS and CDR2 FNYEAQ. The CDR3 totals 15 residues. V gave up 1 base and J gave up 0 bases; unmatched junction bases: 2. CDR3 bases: TGTGCCAGCAGCTTAGGCGGGACAGGCTCCTACGAGCAGTACTTC. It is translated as CASSLGGTGSYEQYF.

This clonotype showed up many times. The CDR3, as DNA: TGTGCCAGCAGTTTTCGGCGACGCTTAACTAGCGGAGGGCCCTACAATGAGCAGTTCTTC. It encodes CASSFRRRLTSGGPYNEQFF. The V gene is TRBV28, the J gene TRBJ2-1; 8 bases agree with TRBD2. V gave up 3 bases and J gave up 2 bases; unmatched junction bases: 18. The germline V gene encodes CDR1 MDHEN and CDR2 SYDVKM. The CDR3 is 20 amino acids.

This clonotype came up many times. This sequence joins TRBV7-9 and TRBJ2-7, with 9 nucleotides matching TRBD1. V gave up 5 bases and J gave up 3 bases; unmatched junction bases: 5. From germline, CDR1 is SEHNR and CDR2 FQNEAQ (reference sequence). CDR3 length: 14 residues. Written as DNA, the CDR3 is TGTGCCAGCAGCCCAGACAGGGGGGTCTACGAGCAGTACTTC. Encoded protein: CASSPDRGVYEQYF. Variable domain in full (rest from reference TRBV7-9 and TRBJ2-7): DTGVSQNPRHKITKRGQNVTFRCDPISEHNRLYWYRQTLGQGPEFLTYFQNEAQLEKSRLLSDRFSAERPKGSFSTLEIQRTEQGDSAMYLCASSPDRGVYEQYFGPGTRLTVT.

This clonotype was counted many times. In DNA, the CDR3 is TGTGCCAGCACCCCGACTGGGACCTACGAGCAGTACTTC. This encodes CASTPTGTYEQYF. The chain recombines TRBV5-6 with TRBJ2-7; D is undetermined. Germline assignment: CDR1 SGHDT and CDR2 YYEEEE. The CDR3 has 13 amino acids. Trimming removed 6 bases at V and 2 bases at J, with 12 bases between.

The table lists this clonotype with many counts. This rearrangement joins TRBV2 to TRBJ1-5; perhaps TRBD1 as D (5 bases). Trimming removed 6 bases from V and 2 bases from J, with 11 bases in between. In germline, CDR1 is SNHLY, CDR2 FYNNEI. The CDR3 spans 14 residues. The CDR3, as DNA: TGTGCCAGCAGCGCTGGGGGGGGCAATCAGCCCCAGCATTTT. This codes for CASSAGGGNQPQHF. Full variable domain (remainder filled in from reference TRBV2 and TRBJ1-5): EPEVTQTPSHQVTQMGQEVILRCVPISNHLYFYWYRQILGQKVEFLVSFYNNEISEKSEIFDDQFSVERPDGSNFTLKIRSTKLEDSAMYFCASSAGGGNQPQHFGDGTRLSIL.

The CDR3: CATGVGYTF. The CDR3 DNA reads as TGTGCCACCGGTGTGGGCTACACCTTC. This chain uses TRBV19 with TRBJ1-2; D not resolved. CDR1 is LNHDA, CDR2 SQIVND, per germline (reference sequence). Trimming stripped 10 bases from V and 8 bases from J, with 8 bases between. The CDR3 is made up of 9 amino acids.

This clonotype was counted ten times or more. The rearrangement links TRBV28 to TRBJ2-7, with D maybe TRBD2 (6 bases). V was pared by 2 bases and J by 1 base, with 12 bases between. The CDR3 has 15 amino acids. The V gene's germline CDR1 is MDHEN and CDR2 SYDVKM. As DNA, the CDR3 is TGTGCCAGCAGTTTACTGTCGCGGGAATCCTACGAGCAGTACTTC. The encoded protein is CASSLLSRESYEQYF.

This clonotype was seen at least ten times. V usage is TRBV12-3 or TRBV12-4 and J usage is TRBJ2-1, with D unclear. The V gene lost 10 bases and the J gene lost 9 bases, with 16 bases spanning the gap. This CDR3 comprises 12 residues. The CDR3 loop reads CATLPDLGEQFF. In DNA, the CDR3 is TGTGCCACACTCCCTGACCTAGGTGAGCAGTTCTTC.

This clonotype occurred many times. The CDR3 DNA is TGTGCCAGCAGTTTAATTAGGGGCAGGGAACTCTCTAATGAAAAACTGTTTTTT. Translating it yields CASSLIRGRELSNEKLFF. This chain joins TRBV28 and TRBJ1-4; D may be TRBD1 (5 bases). Germline values: CDR1 MDHEN, CDR2 SYDVKM. This CDR3 comprises 18 residues. Trimming stripped 2 bases from V and 3 bases from J, with 19 bases between.

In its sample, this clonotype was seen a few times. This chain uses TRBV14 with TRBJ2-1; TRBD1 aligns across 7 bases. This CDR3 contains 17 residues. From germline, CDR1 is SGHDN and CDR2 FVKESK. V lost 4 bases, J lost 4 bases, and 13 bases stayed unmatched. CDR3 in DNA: TGTGCCAGCAGCCCCACCCCTGGTAGGGGGCGATACAATGAGCAGTTCTTC. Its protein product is CASSPTPGRGRYNEQFF.

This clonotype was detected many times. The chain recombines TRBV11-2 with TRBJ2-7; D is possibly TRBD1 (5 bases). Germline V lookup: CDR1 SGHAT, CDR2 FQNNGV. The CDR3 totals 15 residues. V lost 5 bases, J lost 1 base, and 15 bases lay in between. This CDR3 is CASSRQVDKSYEQYF. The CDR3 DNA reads TGTGCCAGCAGCCGTCAAGTGGACAAGTCCTACGAGCAGTACTTC.

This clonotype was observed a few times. CDR3 DNA: TGCAGCGTTGAATTGTGGGCGGGTCAGGTCAAATACGAGCAGTACTTC. Translating it yields CSVELWAGQVKYEQYF. The chain recombines TRBV29-1 with TRBJ2-7; a possible D gene is TRBD2 (5 bases). The CDR3 runs 16 residues. The ends were cut back, 2 bases at V and 4 bases at J, with 21 bases in the middle. Germline V gene sequence: CDR1 SQVTM, CDR2 ANQGSEA.

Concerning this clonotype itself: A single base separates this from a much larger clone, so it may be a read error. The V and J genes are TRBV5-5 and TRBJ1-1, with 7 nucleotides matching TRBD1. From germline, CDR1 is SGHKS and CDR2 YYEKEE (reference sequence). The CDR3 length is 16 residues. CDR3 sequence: CASSKTGQTMNTEALF. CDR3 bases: TGTGCCAGCAGCAAAACGGGACAGACCATGAACACTGAAGCTCTCTTT.

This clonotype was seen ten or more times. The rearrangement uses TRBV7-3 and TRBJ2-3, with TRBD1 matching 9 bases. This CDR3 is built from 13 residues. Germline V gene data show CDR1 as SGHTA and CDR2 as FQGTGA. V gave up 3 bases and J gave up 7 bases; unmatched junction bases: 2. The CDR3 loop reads CASSLDRGNTQYF. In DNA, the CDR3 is TGTGCCAGCAGCTTGGACAGGGGCAATACGCAGTATTTT.